One sample yielded the 6 T cell receptor beta chains listed below, sequenced in a study of shared clonotypes between healthy human individuals. Method: immunoSEQ multiplex PCR; TCRdb's copy keeps in-frame clones and lacks some. The data show 100,000 to 120,000 clones, with under 70% seen just once and 20% to 25% held by the top ten. Sequencing was performed on memory CD8+ T cells sorted from blood. Specified subset: CD45RO+ cells pooled with CCR7-negative TemRA cells. Receptors originate from a woman aged 25 to 39 in good health.

The rearrangement joins TRBV19 to TRBJ2-7; 11 bases are shared with TRBD1. V shed 5 bases, J shed 6 bases, and the junction held 6 bases outside the gene matches. The germline gives CDR1 LNHDA, CDR2 SQIVND (reference sequence). The CDR3 consists of 14 residues. CDR3 nucleotides: TGTGCCAGTAGTCGTAGGACAGGGGGCGGCGAGCAGTACTTC. The encoded protein is CASSRRTGGGEQYF.

This clone was counted a single time. The rearrangement joins TRBV7-9 to TRBJ2-7, with 10 positions matching TRBD2. V trimming: 4 bases; J trimming: 2 bases; junction bases outside the gene matches: 2. The germline gives CDR1 SEHNR, CDR2 FQNEAQ (reference sequence). The length of the CDR3 is 14 residues. The CDR3 loop reads CASSSSGRAYEQYF. In DNA, the CDR3 is TGTGCCAGCAGCTCCAGCGGGAGGGCCTACGAGCAGTACTTC.

The gene calls are TRBV7-9 and TRBJ2-7, with TRBD2 matching 10 bases. Germline loops: CDR1 SEHNR, CDR2 FQNEAQ (reference sequence). The CDR3 extends over 15 amino acids. J gave up 6 bases and V 4 bases, and 9 bases lay outside the gene matches. The CDR3 DNA reads TGTGCCAGCAGCTCGACAGCGGGAGGGCCACCCGAGCAGTACTTC. It specifies CASSSTAGGPPEQYF.

This chain joins TRBV7-9 and TRBJ1-2, with a tentative D call TRBD1 (6 bases). V was pared by 5 bases and J by 2 bases, with 12 bases between. This CDR3 spans 14 amino acids. Per germline, CDR1 SEHNR and CDR2 FQNEAQ (reference sequence). The CDR3 DNA reads as TGTGCCAGCAGCAGGGACATATTAAACTATGGCTACACCTTC. Its translation is CASSRDILNYGYTF.

The chain carries TRBV28 and TRBJ2-6; D uncertain. The V and J ends lost 5 bases and 2 bases respectively, with 10 bases between them. CDR3 size: 15 residues. The germline gives CDR1 MDHEN, CDR2 SYDVKM. CDR3 region: CASSPPVTGANVLTF. CDR3 nucleotides: TGTGCCAGCAGTCCCCCGGTTACTGGGGCCAACGTCCTGACTTTC.

This clone was seen ten or more times. This chain links TRBV19 with TRBJ1-4; weak D call: TRBD1 (5 bases). The germline V gene has CDR1 LNHDA and CDR2 SQIVND (reference sequence). This CDR3 comprises 15 residues. Trimming pared 4 bases from V and 6 bases from J, leaving 15 bases between. The CDR3 region is CASSRQTYQHEKLFF. CDR3 DNA sequence: TGTGCCAGTAGTAGACAGACCTACCAACATGAAAAACTGTTTTTT.